This is a list of T cell receptor beta chains from one sample in a study of shared clonotypes between healthy human individuals. TCRdb keeps only in-frame clones here, not all; method: immunoSEQ multiplex PCR. Of 2,500,000 or so clones in the sample, approximately 93% were seen once. Sequenced material: naive CD4+ T cells from PBMCs. All receptors come from a man between 18 and 29 years old in good health. Some clones in this sample may be carry-over from other donors' samples. Each CDR3 is given with its conserved first and last residue. Each record gives: clone size, D gene, J gene, V gene, CDR3 protein, CDR3 DNA. D genes are given only for firm matches. Clone size is not always given. Where it is, it says once, few, many or a class for expanded clones.

NA | NA | TRBJ2-7 | TRBV11-2 | CASSSSSWEQYF | TGTGCCAGCAGCTCCAGTTCGTGGGAGCAGTACTTC
NA | TRBD1 | TRBJ1-5 | TRBV28 | CASSLIGRGTGGGIDQPQHF | TGTGCCAGCAGTTTAATCGGCCGTGGGACAGGTGGGGGAATTGATCAGCCCCAGCATTTT
NA | NA | TRBJ2-5 | TRBV5-1 | CASSLFGSDETQYF | TGCGCCAGCAGCTTGTTCGGGTCGGACGAGACCCAGTACTTC
NA | NA | TRBJ2-5 | TRBV5-1 | CASRPQSYQETQYF | TGCGCCAGCAGGCCACAAAGCTACCAAGAGACCCAGTACTTC
NA | NA | TRBJ1-1 | TRBV6-6 | CASTPPGARVNTEAFF | TGTGCCAGCACCCCCCCAGGGGCGAGAGTGAACACTGAAGCTTTCTTT
NA | NA | TRBJ2-1 | TRBV5-1 | CASSRRGSDSNEQFF | TGCGCCAGCAGCCGCCGGGGATCCGATAGCAATGAGCAGTTCTTC
NA | NA | TRBJ2-7 | TRBV7-9 | CASSLTMDEQYF | TGTGCCAGCAGCTTAACTATGGACGAGCAGTACTTC
NA | TRBD2 | TRBJ2-5 | TRBV11-2 | CASSPGGFGLETQYF | TGTGCCAGCAGCCCGGGGGGGTTCGGACTAGAGACCCAGTACTTC
NA | TRBD2 | TRBJ2-2 | TRBV14 | CASSPPRPTSGITGELFF | TGTGCCAGCAGCCCGCCCCGCCCGACTAGCGGGATCACCGGGGAGCTGTTTTTT
NA | NA | TRBJ2-1 | TRBV5-1 | CASSPDSTYNEQFF | TGCGCCAGCAGCCCGGACAGCACCTACAATGAGCAGTTCTTC
NA | NA | TRBJ1-4 | TRBV5-1 | CASSLAATNEKLFF | TGCGCCAGCAGCTTGGCAGCAACTAATGAAAAACTGTTTTTT
few | TRBD1 | TRBJ1-2 | TRBV5-1 | CASSHDRGPGYTF | TGCGCCAGCAGCCACGACAGGGGGCCTGGCTACACCTTC
NA | NA | TRBJ1-1 | TRBV2 | CASSGGPWGSEAFF | TGTGCCAGCAGTGGGGGCCCTTGGGGAAGTGAAGCTTTCTTT
NA | TRBD2 | TRBJ2-1 | TRBV14 | CASSPSSGSSYNEQFF | TGTGCCAGCAGCCCTTCTAGCGGGAGCTCCTACAATGAGCAGTTCTTC
NA | TRBD2 | TRBJ2-1 | TRBV11-2 | CASSLSHLAGVRNEQFF | TGTGCCAGCAGCTTATCCCACCTAGCGGGAGTTCGCAATGAGCAGTTCTTC
NA | NA | TRBJ2-1 | TRBV7-3 | CASSLQVTELRFF | TGTGCCAGCAGCTTACAGGTAACGGAGCTGCGGTTCTTC
NA | TRBD1 | TRBJ2-5 | TRBV2 | CASRVGQGAGTQYF | TGTGCCAGCAGGGTGGGACAGGGGGCAGGGACCCAGTACTTC
NA | TRBD2 | TRBJ2-1 | TRBV19 | CASSIVFGGSGRPRSYNEQFF | TGTGCCAGTAGTATAGTATTCGGGGGTAGCGGGAGGCCCCGCTCCTACAATGAGCAGTTCTTC
NA | NA | TRBJ1-5 | TRBV6-1 | CATSQGFGQPQHF | TGTGCCACCTCTCAGGGGTTTGGGCAGCCCCAGCATTTT
NA | NA | TRBJ1-5 | TRBV18 | CASSPRGETAHSNQPQHF | TGTGCCAGCTCACCACGGGGTGAAACGGCCCATAGCAATCAGCCCCAGCATTTT
once | TRBD1 | TRBJ1-2 | TRBV6-5 | CASSYSTGEGYGYTF | TGTGCCAGCAGTTATAGCACAGGGGAGGGCTATGGCTACACCTTC
once | NA | TRBJ2-6 | TRBV27 | CASSSQGLFPGANVLTF | TGTGCCAGCAGTTCGCAGGGCTTATTTCCTGGGGCCAACGTCCTGACTTTC
NA | NA | TRBJ2-5 | TRBV4-1 | CASSQDNPRSRQQYF | TGCGCCAGCAGCCAAGACAACCCGCGGTCCCGCCAGCAGTACTTC
once | NA | TRBJ1-3 | TRBV4-1 | CASSQYGPRTGNTIYF | TGCGCCAGCAGCCAATATGGGCCCCGCACTGGAAACACCATATATTTT
NA | NA | TRBJ2-1 | TRBV18 | CASSPTTGLNEQFF | TGTGCCAGCTCACCCACCACGGGACTTAATGAGCAGTTCTTC
NA | NA | TRBJ1-1 | TRBV23-1 | CASSQPQPSMNTEAFF | TGCGCCAGCAGTCAACCTCAACCCTCCATGAACACTGAAGCTTTCTTT
NA | TRBD1 | TRBJ2-5 | TRBV19 | CASSTYGQASGETQYF | TGTGCCAGTAGTACATACGGACAGGCCTCAGGGGAGACCCAGTACTTC
NA | NA | TRBJ2-1 | TRBV11-2 | CASSSGPFEQFF | TGTGCCAGCAGCTCCGGCCCCTTTGAGCAGTTCTTC
once | TRBD2 | TRBJ2-1 | TRBV7-3 | CASSPPWTSGNEQFF | TGTGCCAGCAGCCCCCCTTGGACTAGCGGCAATGAGCAGTTCTTC
NA | TRBD1 | TRBJ2-7 | TRBV28 | CASSLWLTFGDRGRLSYEQYF | TGTGCCAGCAGTTTATGGTTAACATTTGGGGACAGGGGGCGCTTAAGCTACGAGCAGTACTTC
NA | NA | TRBJ2-1 | TRBV29-1 | CSVKGYLPGMNEQFF | TGCAGCGTCAAAGGGTACCTCCCAGGGATGAATGAGCAGTTCTTC
NA | NA | TRBJ2-3 | TRBV7-2 | CASSLVSTGTDTQYF | TGTGCCAGCAGCTTAGTGAGTACGGGAACAGATACGCAGTATTTT
NA | NA | TRBJ1-5 | TRBV7-9 | CASSFGGLHQPQHF | TGTGCCAGCAGCTTCGGGGGGCTCCACCAGCCCCAGCATTTT
NA | TRBD2 | TRBJ2-3 | TRBV5-4 | CASSLGLAGSGTDTQYF | TGTGCCAGCAGCCTTGGACTAGCGGGGTCTGGCACAGATACGCAGTATTTT
NA | NA | TRBJ1-4 | TRBV7-6 | CASSFVRDEKLFF | TGTGCCAGCAGCTTCGTCCGGGATGAAAAACTGTTTTTT
NA | NA | TRBJ2-3 | TRBV2 | CASSVRVSTTDTQYF | TGTGCCAGCAGTGTTAGGGTCTCTACCACAGATACGCAGTATTTT
NA | TRBD1 | TRBJ1-4 | TRBV25-1 | CASSILGQGAVKLFF | TGTGCCAGCAGCATTCTGGGACAGGGGGCTGTTAAACTGTTTTTT
NA | TRBD1 | TRBJ1-1 | TRBV18 | CASSPLTGEAFF | TGTGCCAGCTCACCGCTTACAGGGGAGGCTTTCTTT
NA | NA | TRBJ1-5 | TRBV6-5 | CASSFSVGQPQHF | TGTGCCAGCAGTTTCTCGGTAGGACAGCCCCAGCATTTT
NA | TRBD1 | TRBJ1-4 | TRBV19 | CASSGTAINEKLFF | TGTGCCAGTAGTGGGACAGCCATTAATGAAAAACTGTTTTTT
NA | TRBD1 | TRBJ2-7 | TRBV5-4 | CASSLPAGGHHEQYF | TGTGCCAGCAGCTTGCCGGCAGGGGGCCATCACGAGCAGTACTTC
NA | TRBD2 | TRBJ2-3 | TRBV5-6 | CASSRTSGSVPDTQYF | TGTGCCAGCAGCCGAACCAGCGGGAGCGTTCCAGATACGCAGTATTTT
NA | TRBD1 | TRBJ1-5 | TRBV5-6 | CASSDGQGRSNQPQHF | TGTGCCAGCAGCGACGGACAGGGAAGGAGCAATCAGCCCCAGCATTTT
NA | NA | TRBJ1-1 | TRBV2 | CASSVQGLDTEAFF | TGTGCCAGCAGTGTGCAGGGGCTCGACACTGAAGCTTTCTTT
NA | TRBD1 | TRBJ1-5 | TRBV15 | CATSRSGRGHQPQHF | TGTGCCACCAGCAGATCGGGCAGGGGGCATCAGCCCCAGCATTTT
NA | TRBD1 | TRBJ2-4 | TRBV6-6 | CATSDRAVNIQYF | TGTGCCACTTCGGACAGGGCCGTAAACATTCAGTACTTC
NA | NA | TRBJ2-7 | TRBV6-1 | CASSLAGTLAYEQYF | TGTGCCAGCAGTTTGGCCGGGACACTAGCCTACGAGCAGTACTTC
NA | NA | TRBJ1-1 | TRBV7-3 | CASSSSGIAEAFF | TGTGCCAGCAGCTCATCAGGGATAGCTGAAGCTTTCTTT
NA | TRBD2 | TRBJ2-5 | TRBV9 | CASSVGGTSGSQTQYF | TGTGCCAGCAGCGTAGGTGGGACTAGCGGGAGCCAGACCCAGTACTTC
NA | TRBD2 | TRBJ2-1 | TRBV9 | CASSAWTSGSEQFF | TGTGCCAGCAGCGCCTGGACTAGCGGGAGTGAGCAGTTCTTC
NA | TRBD2 | TRBJ2-1 | TRBV4-1 | CASSQETSGRAKDEQFF | TGCGCCAGCAGCCAGGAGACTAGCGGGAGGGCAAAGGATGAGCAGTTCTTC